This TCR beta chain originates from a study of CD8 T cells in ankylosing spondylitis. Study-wide findings and caveats: One TCR beta motif, made up of roughly eight highly homologous variants, appeared characteristic of ankylosing spondylitis blood. Both synovial fluid and blood in reactive arthritis had previously been reported to carry some motif variants. The disease-linked clones had a CD8+ phenotype and low blood frequencies. Within matched ankylosing spondylitis synovial fluid, disease-linked clones were reportedly significantly enriched.

Only a few counts were recorded for this clonotype. Its antigen remains unidentified. Generation of TCR beta libraries employed quantitative 5'-RACE incorporating molecular barcodes. TCRdb called the 5' RACE reads again in MiXCR, with one record for every CDR3 protein. The sample holds 400,000 or so distinct CDR3 sequences, roughly 26% seen once. The material sequenced was blood, either unsorted or a sorted T cell fraction (not recorded which). The TCR was taken from a male donor with ankylosing spondylitis.

The CDR3 DNA sequence: TGCAGTGCTAGTAACCCAACAGGGGAGTCCTACAATGAGCAGTTCTTC. This sequence encodes CSASNPTGESYNEQFF. V is TRBV20-1 and J is TRBJ2-1; 7 bases fit TRBD1. Unmatched junction bases numbered 9, after V lost 3 bases and J lost 1 base. The CDR3 runs 16 residues. In germline, CDR1 is DFQATT, CDR2 SNEGSKA (reference sequence).